This T cell receptor (beta chain) originates from a study of blood T cell repertoires in COVID-19. Study-wide background: The United States, Italy and Spain provided the acute and convalescent COVID-19 samples.

Methods used by the authors: Cell counts per sample came from amplifying reference gene primers. Here immunoSEQ multiplex PCR was the method, and the copy in TCRdb shows in-frame clones only, minus some. The DNA was the basis for D and trimming; V, J and clone size are from that table. The sample holds a few hundred thousand clones, about nine tenths seen once. Those who participated ranged in age from 18 to 89 years and resided in around 22 US areas. Participant-reported clinical history was the basis for cohort assignment. This receptor was identified in a woman aged 50 to 60 who had been exposed to COVID-19. Sequencing was done on a sample of PBMCs or T cells enriched from blood (not recorded which).

CDR3 region: CASSLGNRGRGYTF. CDR3 nucleotide sequence: TGTGCCAGCAGCTTGGGCAACAGGGGGCGAGGCTACACCTTC. The rearrangement uses TRBV5-6 and TRBJ1-2, with 9 bases that match TRBD1. Unmatched junction bases numbered 5, after V lost 0 bases and J lost 8 bases. The germline CDR1 and CDR2 sequences are SGHDT and YYEEEE. The CDR3 consists of 14 residues. Drawing the rest from reference TRBV5-6 and TRBJ1-2, the complete variable domain is DAGVTQSPTHLIKTRGQQVTLRCSPKSGHDTVSWYQQALGQGPQFIFQYYEEEERQRGNFPDRFSGHQFPNYSSELNVNALLLGDSALYLCASSLGNRGRGYTFGSGTRLTVV.